These 2 T cell receptor beta chains were sequenced from one sample in a study of tumor-infiltrating lymphocytes in localized non-small cell lung cancer. Repertoires were generated with immunoSEQ multiplex PCR, while TCRdb's copy carries only in-frame clones and drops some. The data show more than 3,000 clones, approximately 40% seen once. The sequenced material came from uninvolved lung tissue not adjacent to the tumor. All receptors derive from a human donor with non-small cell lung cancer.

The chain joins TRBV30 to TRBJ1-2; 9 bases line up with TRBD1. CDR3 size: 14 residues. V lost 2 bases and J lost 3; bases outside the gene matches: 4. Per germline, CDR1 GTSNPN and CDR2 SVGIG (reference sequence). DNA for the CDR3: TGTGCCTGGAGTACACAGGGGGCTCACTATGGCTACACCTTC. This gives the protein CAWSTQGAHYGYTF.

By share, this clone ranks as medium-sized. The V gene is TRBV2, the J gene TRBJ1-5; a possible D gene is TRBD1 (5 bases). This CDR3 has 14 amino acids. V gave up 2 bases and J gave up 6 bases, with 11 bases separating them. Germline CDR1 is SNHLY and CDR2 is FYNNEI. DNA of the CDR3: TGTGCCAGCAGTGAAAACCAGGGAAGTCAGCCCCAGCATTTT. It yields the protein CASSENQGSQPQHF. The full variable domain, with the rest looked up from reference TRBV2 and TRBJ1-5, is EPEVTQTPSHQVTQMGQEVILRCVPISNHLYFYWYRQILGQKVEFLVSFYNNEISEKSEIFDDQFSVERPDGSNFTLKIRSTKLEDSAMYFCASSENQGSQPQHFGDGTRLSIL.